This entry concerns a single T cell receptor beta chain. Its antigen is unknown. Per-base quality was not reported, and no clone a single base away is much larger than it. The immunoSEQ Assay, a bias-controlled multiplex PCR, was used to amplify TCRbeta CDR3 regions from genomic DNA. The original pipeline was this. Nucleated cell counts per sample were estimated from amplification of reference gene primers within the assay. To quantify the absolute abundance of each unique TCRbeta CDR3 rearrangement, sequence reads were collapsed and filtered. Productive Simpson clonality was computed per sample as the square root of Simpson's diversity index over productive rearrangements. The table was pulled from immuneACCESS by TCRdb, which kept in-frame rearrangements only. Such tables lose some clones; where checked, under half of the loss comes from unresolved V genes, and the rest has no known cause. The DNA gave D and trimming, while V, J and clone size come from that table. The sample table lists about 200,000 clones, around 80% of them with a count of one. Approximately 6% of the sample goes to the ten largest clones.

These data originate in a study of blood T cell repertoires in COVID-19 (dated by TCRdb to the early 2020s). Study-wide context: Samples from collaborators originated in the United States, Italy and Spain and spanned both the acute and convalescent phases of COVID-19. The material from the prospective study consisted of cDNA or gDNA derived from T cells, B-cell-depleted T cells, or PBMCs. Deeply sampled blood TCRbeta repertoires from subjects exposed to, actively infected with, or recovered from COVID-19 were included in the dataset. The repertoires were made available in a free public database intended to serve as a resource for research on the immune response to SARS-CoV-2. Samples were obtained from the ongoing ImmuneRACE study (first 160 participants) and from some 1,200 subjects provided by 6 global collaborators. The sample metadata nearly always contained a de-identified subject ID, COVID-19 status, age in years and sex. Where HLA class I and class II types were available, the types were taken from metadata supplied by the sample provider, not from assay-based typing.

What the authors observed across the whole study: How much clinical and demographic metadata was included differed by source and by participant, and the metadata was provided uncurated.

Each collaborating institution followed its own protocols to collect whole blood in K2EDTA tubes. Collaborator samples were shipped for TCRbeta analysis as frozen whole blood, isolated PBMCs, or DNA extracted from either sample type. This TCR came from a woman aged 70 to 79 with acute or convalescent COVID-19. Sequenced: peripheral blood.

The sequenced DNA is TGTGCCACCAGTGATGCCGGGACTCCGAACACCGGGGAGCTGTTTTTT. Translation gives CATSDAGTPNTGELFF. This receptor chain uses TRBV24-1 and TRBJ2-2, with TRBD2 as a weak D call on 6 bases. The CDR3 covers 16 residues, taking in both the cysteine and the phenylalanine. CDR3 DNA only is kept here, 48 bases in frame from base 1. Trimming costs V 3 bases and J 0 bases, and their ends lie 10 bases apart. CDR1 and CDR2 are read off the germline V gene as KGHDR and SFDVKD.